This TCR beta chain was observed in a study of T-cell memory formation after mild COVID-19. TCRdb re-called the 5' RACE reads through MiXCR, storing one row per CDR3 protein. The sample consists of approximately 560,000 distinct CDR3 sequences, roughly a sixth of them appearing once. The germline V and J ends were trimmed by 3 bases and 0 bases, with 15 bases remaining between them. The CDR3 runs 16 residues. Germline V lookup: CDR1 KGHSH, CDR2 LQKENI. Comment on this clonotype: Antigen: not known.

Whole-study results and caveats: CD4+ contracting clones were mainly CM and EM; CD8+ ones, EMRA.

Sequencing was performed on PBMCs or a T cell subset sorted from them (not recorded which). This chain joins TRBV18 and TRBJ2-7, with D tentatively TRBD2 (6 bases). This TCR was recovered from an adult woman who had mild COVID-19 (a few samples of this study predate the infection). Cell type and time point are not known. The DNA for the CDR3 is TGTGCCAGCTCACCGGGGAGGAGAGCGGTCTCCTACGAGCAGTACTTC. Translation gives CASSPGRRAVSYEQYF.